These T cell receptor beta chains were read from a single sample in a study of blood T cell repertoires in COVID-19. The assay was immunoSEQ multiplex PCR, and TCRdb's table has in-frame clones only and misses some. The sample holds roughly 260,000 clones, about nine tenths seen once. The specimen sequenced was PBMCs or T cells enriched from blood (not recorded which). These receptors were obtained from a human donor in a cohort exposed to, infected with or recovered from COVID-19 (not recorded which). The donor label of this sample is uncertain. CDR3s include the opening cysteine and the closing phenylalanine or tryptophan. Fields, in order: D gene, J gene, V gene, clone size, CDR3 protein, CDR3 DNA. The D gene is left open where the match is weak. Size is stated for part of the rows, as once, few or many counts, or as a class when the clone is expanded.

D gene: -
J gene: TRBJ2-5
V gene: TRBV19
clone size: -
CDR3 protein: CASSLVMEETQYF
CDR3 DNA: TGTGCCAGTAGCCTAGTCATGGAAGAGACCCAGTACTTC

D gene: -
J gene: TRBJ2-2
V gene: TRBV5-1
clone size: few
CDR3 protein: CASSWSTGELFF
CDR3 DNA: TGCGCCAGCAGCTGGAGCACCGGGGAGCTGTTTTTT

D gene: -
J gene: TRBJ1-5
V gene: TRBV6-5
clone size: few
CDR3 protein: CASSYQGNQPQHF
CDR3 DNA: TGTGCCAGCAGTTACCAGGGCAATCAGCCCCAGCATTTT

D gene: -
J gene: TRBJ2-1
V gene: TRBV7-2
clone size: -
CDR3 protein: CASSPLREQFF
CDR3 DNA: TGTGCCAGCAGCCCACTTCGTGAGCAGTTCTTC

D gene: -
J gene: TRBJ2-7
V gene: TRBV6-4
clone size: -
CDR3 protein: CASRGGGEQYF
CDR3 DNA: TGTGCCAGCAGAGGGGGTGGAGAGCAGTACTTC

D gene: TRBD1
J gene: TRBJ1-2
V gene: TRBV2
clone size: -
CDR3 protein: CASSEQGAYGYTF
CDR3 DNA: TGTGCCAGCAGTGAACAGGGGGCGTATGGCTACACCTTC

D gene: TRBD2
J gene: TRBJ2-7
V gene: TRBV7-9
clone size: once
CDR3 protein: CASSGLAGTAYEQYF
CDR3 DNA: TGTGCCAGCAGCGGCCTAGCGGGGACAGCCTACGAGCAGTACTTC

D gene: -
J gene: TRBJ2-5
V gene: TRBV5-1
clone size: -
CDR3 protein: CASSLRLGPETQYF
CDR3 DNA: TGCGCCAGCAGCCTCCGACTGGGGCCCGAGACCCAGTACTTC

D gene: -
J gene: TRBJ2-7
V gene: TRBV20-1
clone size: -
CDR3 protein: CSAPRGHEQYF
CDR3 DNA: TGCAGTGCTCCCCGTGGCCACGAGCAGTACTTC

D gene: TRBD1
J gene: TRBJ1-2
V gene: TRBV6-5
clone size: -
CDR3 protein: CASSYSGQGADYGYTF
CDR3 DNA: TGTGCCAGCAGTTACTCAGGACAGGGGGCGGACTATGGCTACACCTTC

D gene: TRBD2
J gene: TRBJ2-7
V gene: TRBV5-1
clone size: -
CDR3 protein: CASSLEAGGGYEQYF
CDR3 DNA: TGCGCCAGCAGCTTGGAGGCGGGGGGCGGCTACGAGCAGTACTTC

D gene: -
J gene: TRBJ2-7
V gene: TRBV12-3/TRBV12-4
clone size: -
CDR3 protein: CASGTGRNEQYF
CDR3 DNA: TGTGCCAGCGGAACAGGGAGAAACGAGCAGTACTTC

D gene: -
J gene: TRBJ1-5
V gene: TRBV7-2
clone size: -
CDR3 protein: CASSLGGEPQHF
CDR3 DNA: TGTGCCAGCAGCTTAGGGGGAGAGCCCCAGCATTTT

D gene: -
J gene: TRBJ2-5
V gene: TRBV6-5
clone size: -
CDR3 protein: CASSYSPQVGETQYF
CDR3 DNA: TGTGCCAGCAGTTACTCCCCGCAGGTCGGAGAGACCCAGTACTTC

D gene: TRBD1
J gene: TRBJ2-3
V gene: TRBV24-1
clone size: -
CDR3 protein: CATQKDRGRTDTQYF
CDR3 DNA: TGTGCCACCCAGAAGGACAGGGGACGGACAGATACGCAGTATTTT

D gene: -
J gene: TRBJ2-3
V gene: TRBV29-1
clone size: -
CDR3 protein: CSVEEAKDTQYF
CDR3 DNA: TGCAGCGTTGAAGAAGCGAAAGATACGCAGTATTTT

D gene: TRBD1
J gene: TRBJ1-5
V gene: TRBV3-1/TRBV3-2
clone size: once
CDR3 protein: CASSLGGTELLSNQPQHF
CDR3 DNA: TGTGCCAGCAGCCTCGGCGGGACAGAGCTCCTTAGCAATCAGCCCCAGCATTTT

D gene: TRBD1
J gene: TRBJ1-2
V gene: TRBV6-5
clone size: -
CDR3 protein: CASMIYGTGDGYTF
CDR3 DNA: TGTGCCAGCATGATTTATGGGACAGGGGATGGCTACACCTTC

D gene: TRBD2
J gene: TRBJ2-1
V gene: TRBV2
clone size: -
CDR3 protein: CASSGTSGGAYNEQFF
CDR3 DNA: TGTGCCAGCAGTGGGACTAGCGGGGGGGCCTACAATGAGCAGTTCTTC

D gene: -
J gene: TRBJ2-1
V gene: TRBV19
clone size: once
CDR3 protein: CASSRGTYNEQFF
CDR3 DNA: TGTGCCAGTAGTCGCGGGACCTACAATGAGCAGTTCTTC

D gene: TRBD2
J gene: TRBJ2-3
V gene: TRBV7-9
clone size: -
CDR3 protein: CASSLTSGGAQDTQYF
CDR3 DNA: TGTGCCAGCAGCTTGACTAGCGGGGGGGCCCAAGATACGCAGTATTTT

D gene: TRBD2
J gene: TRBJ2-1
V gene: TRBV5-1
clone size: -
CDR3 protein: CASSLGGGRTKQFF
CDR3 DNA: TGCGCCAGCAGCTTGGGGGGGGGACGCACCAAGCAGTTCTTC

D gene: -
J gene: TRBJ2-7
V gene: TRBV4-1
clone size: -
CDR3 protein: CASSPGRGKDEQYF
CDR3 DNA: TGCGCCAGCAGCCCCGGACGGGGGAAGGACGAGCAGTACTTC

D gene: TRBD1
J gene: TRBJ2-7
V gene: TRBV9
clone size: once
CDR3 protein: CASSVEEGGNEQYF
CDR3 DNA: TGTGCCAGCAGCGTAGAGGAAGGGGGCAACGAGCAGTACTTC

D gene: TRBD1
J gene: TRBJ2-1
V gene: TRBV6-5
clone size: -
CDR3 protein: CASRGQGSHEQFF
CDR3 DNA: TGTGCCAGCAGAGGACAGGGCAGCCATGAGCAGTTCTTC

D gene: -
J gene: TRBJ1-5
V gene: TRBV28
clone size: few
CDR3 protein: CASSLLYSNQPQHF
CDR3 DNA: TGTGCCAGCAGTTTATTATATAGCAATCAGCCCCAGCATTTT

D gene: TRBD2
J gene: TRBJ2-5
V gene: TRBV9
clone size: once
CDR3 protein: CASSVTSGGQETQYF
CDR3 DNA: TGTGCCAGCAGCGTGACTAGCGGGGGACAAGAGACCCAGTACTTC

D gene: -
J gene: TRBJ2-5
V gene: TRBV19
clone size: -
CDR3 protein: CASSSLDSQETQYF
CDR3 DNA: TGTGCCAGTAGTTCCTTGGACAGTCAAGAGACCCAGTACTTC

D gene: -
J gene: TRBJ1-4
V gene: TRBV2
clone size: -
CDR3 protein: CASSLEKLFF
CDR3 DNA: TGTGCCAGCAGTCTGGAAAAACTGTTTTTT

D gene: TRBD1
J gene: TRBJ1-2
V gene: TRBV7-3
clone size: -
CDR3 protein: CASSLKTGAGYTF
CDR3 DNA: TGTGCCAGCAGCCTAAAGACAGGGGCTGGCTACACCTTC

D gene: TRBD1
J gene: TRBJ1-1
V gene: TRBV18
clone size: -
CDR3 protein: CASSTGTGGAGTEAFF
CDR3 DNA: TGTGCCAGCTCAACCGGGACAGGGGGCGCGGGCACTGAAGCTTTCTTT

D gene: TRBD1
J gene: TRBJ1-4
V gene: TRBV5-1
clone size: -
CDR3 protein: CASSLVTGGIGNEKLFF
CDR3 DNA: TGCGCCAGCAGCTTGGTGACAGGGGGCATCGGTAATGAAAAACTGTTTTTT

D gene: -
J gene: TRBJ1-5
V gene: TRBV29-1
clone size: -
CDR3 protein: CSVGASNQPQHF
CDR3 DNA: TGCAGCGTAGGGGCTAGCAATCAGCCCCAGCATTTT

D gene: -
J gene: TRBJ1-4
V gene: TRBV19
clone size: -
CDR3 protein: CASTLTGTSNEKLFF
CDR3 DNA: TGTGCCAGTACCTTAACAGGAACAAGCAATGAAAAACTGTTTTTT

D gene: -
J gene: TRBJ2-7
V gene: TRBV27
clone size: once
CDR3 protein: CASSFASSYEQYF
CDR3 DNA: TGTGCCAGCAGTTTCGCCAGCTCCTACGAGCAGTACTTC

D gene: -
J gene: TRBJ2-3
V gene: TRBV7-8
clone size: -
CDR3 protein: CASSFLYTQYF
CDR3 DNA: TGTGCCAGCAGCTTTCTATATACGCAGTATTTT

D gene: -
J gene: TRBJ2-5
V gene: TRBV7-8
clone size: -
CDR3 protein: CASSLVASSNLQETQYF
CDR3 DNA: TGTGCCAGCAGCTTAGTGGCTAGCTCAAACCTCCAAGAGACCCAGTACTTC

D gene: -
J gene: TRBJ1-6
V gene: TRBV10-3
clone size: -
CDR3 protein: CAISEIGAPNSPLHF
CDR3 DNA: TGTGCCATCAGTGAAATAGGGGCCCCTAATTCACCCCTCCACTTT

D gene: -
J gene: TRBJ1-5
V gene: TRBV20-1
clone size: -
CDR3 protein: CSAGLDQPQHF
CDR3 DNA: TGCAGTGCCGGACTGGATCAGCCCCAGCATTTT

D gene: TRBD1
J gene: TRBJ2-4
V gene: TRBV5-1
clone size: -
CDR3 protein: CASSPGQGRTKNIQYF
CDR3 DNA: TGCGCCAGCAGCCCAGGACAGGGGCGAACCAAAAACATTCAGTACTTC

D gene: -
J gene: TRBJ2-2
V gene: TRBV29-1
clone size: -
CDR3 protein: CSVGYRHANTGELFF
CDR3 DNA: TGCAGCGTTGGTTACAGACACGCGAACACCGGGGAGCTGTTTTTT

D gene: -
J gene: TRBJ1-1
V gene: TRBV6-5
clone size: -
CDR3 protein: CASSYRGWAEAFF
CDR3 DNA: TGTGCCAGCAGTTACCGGGGTTGGGCTGAAGCTTTCTTT

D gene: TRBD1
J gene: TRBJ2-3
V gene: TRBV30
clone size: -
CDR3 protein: CAWTGGSTDTQYF
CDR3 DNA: TGTGCCTGGACAGGGGGAAGCACAGATACGCAGTATTTT

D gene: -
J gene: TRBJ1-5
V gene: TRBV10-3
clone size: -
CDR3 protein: CAISESGSSNQPQHF
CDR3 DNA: TGTGCCATCAGTGAGTCTGGCTCTAGCAATCAGCCCCAGCATTTT

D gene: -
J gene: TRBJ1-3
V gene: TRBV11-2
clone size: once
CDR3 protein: CASSRNQVSSGNTIYF
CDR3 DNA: TGTGCCAGCAGCCGGAATCAGGTTTCCTCTGGAAACACCATATATTTT

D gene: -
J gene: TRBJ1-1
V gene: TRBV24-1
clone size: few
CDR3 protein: CATSERDTEAFF
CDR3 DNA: TGTGCCACCAGTGAGAGGGACACTGAAGCTTTCTTT

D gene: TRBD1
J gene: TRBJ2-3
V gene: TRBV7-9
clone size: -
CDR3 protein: CASSFGLDRATDTQYF
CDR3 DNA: TGTGCCAGCAGCTTTGGACTGGACAGGGCTACAGATACGCAGTATTTT

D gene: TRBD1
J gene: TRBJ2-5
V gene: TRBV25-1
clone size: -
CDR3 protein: CASSTPGQGETQYF
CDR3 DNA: TGTGCCAGCAGCACTCCGGGACAGGGGGAGACCCAGTACTTC

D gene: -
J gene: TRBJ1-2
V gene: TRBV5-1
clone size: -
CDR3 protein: CASSPRDIYGGYTF
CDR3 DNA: TGCGCCAGCAGCCCCAGGGACATCTACGGTGGCTACACCTTC

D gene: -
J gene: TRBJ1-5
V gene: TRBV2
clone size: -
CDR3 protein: CASSPTGLSNQPQHF
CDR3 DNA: TGTGCCAGCAGCCCCACAGGGCTTAGCAATCAGCCCCAGCATTTT

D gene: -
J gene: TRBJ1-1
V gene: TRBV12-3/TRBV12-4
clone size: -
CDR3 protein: CASSRDMNTEAFF
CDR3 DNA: TGTGCCAGCAGCCGGGACATGAACACTGAAGCTTTCTTT

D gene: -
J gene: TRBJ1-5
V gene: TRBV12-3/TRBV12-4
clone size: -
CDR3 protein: CASSLGQNQPQHF
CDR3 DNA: TGTGCCAGCAGTTTAGGGCAGAATCAGCCCCAGCATTTT

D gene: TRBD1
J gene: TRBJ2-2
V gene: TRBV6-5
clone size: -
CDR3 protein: CASSPRDRNTGELFF
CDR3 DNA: TGTGCCAGCAGCCCCCGGGACAGGAACACCGGGGAGCTGTTTTTT

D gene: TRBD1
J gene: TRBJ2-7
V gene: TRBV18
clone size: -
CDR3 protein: CATTTGNYEQYF
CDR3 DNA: TGTGCCACCACGACAGGGAACTACGAGCAGTACTTC

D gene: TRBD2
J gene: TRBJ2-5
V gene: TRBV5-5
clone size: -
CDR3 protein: CASSLAPSGETQYF
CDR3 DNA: TGTGCCAGCAGCTTGGCCCCTAGCGGAGAGACCCAGTACTTC

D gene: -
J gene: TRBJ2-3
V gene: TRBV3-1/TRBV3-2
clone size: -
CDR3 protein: CASSQGVGVGADTQYF
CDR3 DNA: TGTGCCAGCAGCCAAGGGGTAGGGGTCGGTGCAGATACGCAGTATTTT

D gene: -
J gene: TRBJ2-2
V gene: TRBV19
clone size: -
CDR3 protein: CASRVHRGELFF
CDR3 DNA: TGTGCCAGTAGGGTTCATCGGGGGGAGCTGTTTTTT

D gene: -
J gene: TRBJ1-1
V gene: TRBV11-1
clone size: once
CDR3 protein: CASSFRDTEAFF
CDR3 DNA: TGTGCCAGCAGCTTCCGGGATACTGAAGCTTTCTTT

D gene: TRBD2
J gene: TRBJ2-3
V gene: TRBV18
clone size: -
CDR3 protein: CASSPLFSAGEDTQYF
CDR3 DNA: TGTGCCAGCTCACCACTGTTCTCAGCGGGGGAGGATACGCAGTATTTT

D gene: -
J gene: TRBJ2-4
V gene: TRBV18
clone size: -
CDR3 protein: CASSPPGAKNIQYF
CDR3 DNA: TGTGCCAGCTCACCACCCGGAGCCAAAAACATTCAGTACTTC